This TCR beta chain derives from a study of identical twins. TCRdb re-called the 5' RACE reads with MiXCR, one entry per CDR3 protein. The table lists roughly 1.6 million distinct CDR3 sequences, more than 30% of them singletons, with 0.25% to 0.3% in the top ten. Germline values: CDR1 LGHDT, CDR2 YNNKEL (reference sequence). The CDR3 length is 16 residues. The V end was cut by 1 base, the J end by 2 bases, with 12 bases between. The receptor was derived from a newborn girl in good health. The sample consisted of cord blood. The rearrangement uses TRBV3-1 and TRBJ2-1, with D perhaps TRBD2 (6 bases). The CDR3 spells CASSQGGTLTYNEQFF. In DNA form, the CDR3 reads TGTGCCAGCAGCCAAGGCGGGACTCTCACCTACAATGAGCAGTTCTTC.